This TCR beta chain was retrieved from a study of CD8+ T cells in alopecia areata. Study-level background: Treated individuals took tofacitinib by mouth, 5 to 10 mg twice daily.

In alopecia areata patients, both lesional scalp punch biopsies and peripheral blood were collected. The sample holds a few counts of this clone. Reverse transcribed after extraction, RNA yielded cDNA as the sequencing template. TCRdb's table, derived via immunoSEQ multiplex PCR, lists solely in-frame clones and lacks some. The sample consists of a few hundred thousand clones, roughly two thirds of them appearing once. This TCR came from a human donor with alopecia areata. This sample comprised CD4+ T cells sorted from blood, obtained at week 0.

This chain's CDR3 is CSVTIAPDSGIQYF. Here the CDR3 DNA reads TGCAGCGTTACCATTGCGCCGGACAGCGGCATTCAGTACTTC. This chain links TRBV29-1 with TRBJ2-4, with a weak D call TRBD1 (6 bases). The germline V gene encodes CDR1 SQVTM and CDR2 ANQGSEA. The CDR3 consists of 14 residues. V was trimmed by 5 bases and J by 9 bases, leaving 20 bases between them. The whole variable domain, filled in from reference TRBV29-1 and TRBJ2-4, reads SAVISQKPSRDICQRGTSLTIQCQVDSQVTMMFWYRQQPGQSLTLIATANQGSEATYESGFVIDKFPISRPNLTFSTLTVSNMSPEDSSIYLCSVTIAPDSGIQYFGAGTRLSVL.